This TCR beta chain is from a study of glioma-infiltrating T cells after dendritic cell vaccination. Overall study: Monocyte-derived dendritic cells, cultured seven days with IL-4 and GM-CSF, were pulsed with autologous tumor lysate. Findings and limits, study-wide: Longer survival after dendritic cell vaccination followed higher pretreatment TIL content.

Repertoires were generated with immunoSEQ multiplex PCR, while TCRdb's copy carries only in-frame clones and drops some. The sample holds about 82,000 clones, around 90% seen once. Details on this clone: Its antigen remains unidentified.

The CDR3 sequence is 16 residues long. Germline lookup yields CDR1 MNHEY and CDR2 SMNVEV (reference sequence). The germline V and J ends were trimmed by 3 bases and 7 bases, with 21 bases remaining between them. None of the glioblastoma patients had an isocitrate dehydrogenase mutation. This material consisted of blood, taken before dendritic cell vaccination. This clonotype was obtained from a human donor with glioblastoma. The chain uses TRBV27 and TRBJ2-5; D may be TRBD2 (7 bases). The chain's CDR3 is CASSLWGGDTRGTQYF. The CDR3 DNA sequence: TGTGCCAGCAGTTTGTGGGGGGGGGACACCCGTGGGACCCAGTACTTC.